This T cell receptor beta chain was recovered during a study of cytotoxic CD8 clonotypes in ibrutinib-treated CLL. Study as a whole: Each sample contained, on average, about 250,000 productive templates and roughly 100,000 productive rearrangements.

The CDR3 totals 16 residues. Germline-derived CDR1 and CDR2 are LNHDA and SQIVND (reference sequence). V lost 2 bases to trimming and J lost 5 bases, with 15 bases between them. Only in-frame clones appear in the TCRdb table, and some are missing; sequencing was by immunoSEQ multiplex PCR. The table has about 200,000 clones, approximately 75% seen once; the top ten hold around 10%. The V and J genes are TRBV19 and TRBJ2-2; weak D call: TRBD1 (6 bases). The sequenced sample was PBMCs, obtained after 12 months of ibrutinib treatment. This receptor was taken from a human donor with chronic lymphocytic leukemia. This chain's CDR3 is CASSILGARKTGELFF. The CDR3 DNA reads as TGTGCCAGTAGTATACTGGGGGCGCGAAAAACCGGGGAGCTGTTTTTT.